This T cell receptor (beta chain) was sequenced in a study of cytomegalovirus exposure and HLA in healthy donors. Looking at the study overall: When 300 to 500 donors were genotyped, approximately 81% of them were found to fall in the Caucasian-associated ancestry cluster.

Primers for the PCR totalled 60 Vbeta and 13 Jbeta. Clones were read by immunoSEQ multiplex PCR, and TCRdb kept only the in-frame ones, dropping some. The sample lists about 100,000 clones; approximately 81% were seen once. The sample holds a few counts of this clone. What it binds is unknown. Study-level results: Reported results showed that the classifier diagnosed cytomegalovirus status with high specificity and sensitivity.

Germline lookup yields CDR1 LNHDA and CDR2 SQIVND (reference sequence). Trimming left V 4 bases short and J 3 bases short, with 11 bases between. This CDR3 comprises 14 residues. The chain is built from TRBV19 and TRBJ2-3, with D possibly TRBD2 on 5 matching bases. This clonotype was obtained from a female donor in good health and CMV-seropositive. Sequencing was done on a sample of PBMCs. CDR3 bases: TGTGCCAGTAGTAGCCTTGGGAGAACAGATACGCAGTATTTT. This gives the protein CASSSLGRTDTQYF.